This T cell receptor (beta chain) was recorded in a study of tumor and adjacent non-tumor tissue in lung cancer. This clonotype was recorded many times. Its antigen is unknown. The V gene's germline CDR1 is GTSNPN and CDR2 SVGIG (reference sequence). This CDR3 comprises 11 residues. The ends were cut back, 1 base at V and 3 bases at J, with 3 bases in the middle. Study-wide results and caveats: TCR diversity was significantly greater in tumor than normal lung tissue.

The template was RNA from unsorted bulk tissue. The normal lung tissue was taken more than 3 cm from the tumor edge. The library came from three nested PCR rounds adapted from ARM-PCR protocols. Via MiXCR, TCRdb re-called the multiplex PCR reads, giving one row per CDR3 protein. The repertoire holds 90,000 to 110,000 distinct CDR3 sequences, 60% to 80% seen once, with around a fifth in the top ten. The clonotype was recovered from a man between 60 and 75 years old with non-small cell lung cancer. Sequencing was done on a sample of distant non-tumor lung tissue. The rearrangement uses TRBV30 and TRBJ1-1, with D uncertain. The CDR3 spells CAWSEDTEAFF. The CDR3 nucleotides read TGTGCCTGGAGTGAGGACACTGAAGCTTTCTTT.